This T cell receptor (beta chain) comes out of a study of T cell changes during pregnancy in multiple sclerosis. The V end lost 8 bases, the J end lost 3 bases, and 16 bases lay between the germline ends. This CDR3 comprises 14 residues. CDR1 is SGHTA and CDR2 is FQGTGA in the germline V gene. Libraries were prepared by immunoSEQ multiplex PCR; TCRdb keeps only in-frame clonotypes and omits some of them. The sample lists around 88,000 clones, 90% to 95% seen once, with roughly 2.3% in the top ten. This material consisted of peripheral blood, taken after pregnancy. The rearrangement uses TRBV7-3 and TRBJ1-1; the D is unclear. The receptor comes from a female donor in good health, enrolled as a control in a pregnancy study. CDR3: CASSKRAGDTEAFF. The CDR3 DNA reads TGTGCCAGCTCGAAAAGGGCGGGTGACACTGAAGCTTTCTTT.